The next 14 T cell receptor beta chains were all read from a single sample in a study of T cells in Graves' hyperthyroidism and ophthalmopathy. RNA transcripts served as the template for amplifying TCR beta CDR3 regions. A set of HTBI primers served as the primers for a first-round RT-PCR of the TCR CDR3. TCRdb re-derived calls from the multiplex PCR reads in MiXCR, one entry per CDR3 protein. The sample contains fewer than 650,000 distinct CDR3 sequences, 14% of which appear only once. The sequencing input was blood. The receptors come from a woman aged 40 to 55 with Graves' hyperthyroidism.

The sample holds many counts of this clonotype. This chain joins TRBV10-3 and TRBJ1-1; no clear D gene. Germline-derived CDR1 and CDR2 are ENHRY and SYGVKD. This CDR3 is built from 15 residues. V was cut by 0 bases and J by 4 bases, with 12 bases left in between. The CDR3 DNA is TGTGCCATCAGTGAGTCGGGCGCCTCGGGCACTGAAGCTTTCTTT. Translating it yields CAISESGASGTEAFF.

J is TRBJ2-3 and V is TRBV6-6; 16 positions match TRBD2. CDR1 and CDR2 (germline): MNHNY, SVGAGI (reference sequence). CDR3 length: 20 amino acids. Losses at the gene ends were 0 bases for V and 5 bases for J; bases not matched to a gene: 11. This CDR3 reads CASSYSVPGLAGGAQDTQYF. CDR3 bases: TGTGCCAGCAGTTACTCTGTCCCGGGACTAGCGGGAGGGGCTCAAGATACGCAGTATTTT.

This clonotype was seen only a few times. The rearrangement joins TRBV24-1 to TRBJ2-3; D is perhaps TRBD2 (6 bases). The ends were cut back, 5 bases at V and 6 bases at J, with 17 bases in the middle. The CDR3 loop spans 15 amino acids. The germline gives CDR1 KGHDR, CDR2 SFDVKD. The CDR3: CATSAWGDKSDTQYF. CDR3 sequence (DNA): TGTGCCACCAGTGCTTGGGGGGATAAGTCCGATACGCAGTATTTT.

CDR3 residues: CSASGTSGFRGPITDTQYF. The CDR3 DNA sequence: TGCAGTGCTTCCGGGACTAGCGGTTTTCGAGGTCCTATCACAGATACGCAGTATTTT. The V and J genes are TRBV20-1 and TRBJ2-3; the match to TRBD2 covers 11 bases. V shed 5 bases, J shed 2 bases, and the junction held 18 bases outside the gene matches. The germline gives CDR1 DFQATT, CDR2 SNEGSKA (reference sequence). This CDR3 comprises 19 residues.

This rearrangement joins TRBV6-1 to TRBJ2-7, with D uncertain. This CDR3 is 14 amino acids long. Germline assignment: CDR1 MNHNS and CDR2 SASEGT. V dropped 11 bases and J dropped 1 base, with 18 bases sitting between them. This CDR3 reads CAGKIESVSYEQYF. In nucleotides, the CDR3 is TGTGCCGGCAAAATCGAGTCCGTATCCTACGAGCAGTACTTC.

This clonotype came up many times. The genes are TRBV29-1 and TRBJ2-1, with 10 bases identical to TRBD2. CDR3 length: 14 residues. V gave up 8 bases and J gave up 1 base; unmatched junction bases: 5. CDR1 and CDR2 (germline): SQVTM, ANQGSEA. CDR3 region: CSITLAGSYNEQFF. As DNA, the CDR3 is TGCAGCATAACACTAGCGGGATCCTACAATGAGCAGTTCTTC.

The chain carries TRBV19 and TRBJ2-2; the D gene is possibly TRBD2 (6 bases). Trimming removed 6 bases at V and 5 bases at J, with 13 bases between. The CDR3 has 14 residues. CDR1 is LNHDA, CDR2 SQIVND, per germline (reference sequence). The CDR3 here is CASSGRRKTGELFF. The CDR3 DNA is TGTGCCAGTAGCGGGAGAAGGAAAACCGGGGAGCTGTTTTTT.

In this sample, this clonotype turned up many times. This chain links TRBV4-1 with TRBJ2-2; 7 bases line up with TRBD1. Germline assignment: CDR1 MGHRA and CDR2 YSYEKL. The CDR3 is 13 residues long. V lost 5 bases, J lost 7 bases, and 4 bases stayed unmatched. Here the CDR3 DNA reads TGCGCCAGCAGCGCACAGGGGAACGGGGAGCTGTTTTTT. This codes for CASSAQGNGELFF.

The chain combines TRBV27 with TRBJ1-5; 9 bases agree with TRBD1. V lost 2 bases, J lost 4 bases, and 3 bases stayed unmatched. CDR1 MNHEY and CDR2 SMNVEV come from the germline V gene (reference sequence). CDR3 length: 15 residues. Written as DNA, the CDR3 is TGTGCCAGCAGTTTAGTCGGGACAGGGAATCAGCCCCAGCATTTT. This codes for CASSLVGTGNQPQHF.

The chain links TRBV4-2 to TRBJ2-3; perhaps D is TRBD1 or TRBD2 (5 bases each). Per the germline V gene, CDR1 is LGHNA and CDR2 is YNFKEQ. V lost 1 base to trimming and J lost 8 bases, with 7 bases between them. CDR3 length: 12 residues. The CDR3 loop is CASSQAGTTQYF. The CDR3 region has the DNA TGTGCCAGCAGCCAAGCGGGGACTACGCAGTATTTT.

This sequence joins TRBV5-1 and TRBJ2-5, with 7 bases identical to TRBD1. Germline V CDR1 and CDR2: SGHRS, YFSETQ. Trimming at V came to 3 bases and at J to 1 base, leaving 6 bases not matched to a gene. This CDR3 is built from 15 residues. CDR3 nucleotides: TGCGCCAGCAGCTGGGACGGGACAGCCCAAGAGACCCAGTACTTC. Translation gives CASSWDGTAQETQYF.

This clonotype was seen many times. CDR3 nucleotides: TGCAGTGCGTCGGGCCTCGGGACCTACGAGCAGTACTTC. Its translation is CSASGLGTYEQYF. The chain is built from TRBV20-1 and TRBJ2-7; D perhaps matches TRBD2 (5 bases). CDR3 length: 13 amino acids. V was pared by 6 bases and J by 2 bases, with 14 bases between. Germline V gene lookup returns CDR1 DFQATT and CDR2 SNEGSKA (reference sequence).

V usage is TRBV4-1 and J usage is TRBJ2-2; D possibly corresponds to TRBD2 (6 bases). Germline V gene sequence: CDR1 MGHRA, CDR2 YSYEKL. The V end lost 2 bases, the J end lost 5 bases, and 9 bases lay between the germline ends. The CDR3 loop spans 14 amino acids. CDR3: CASSQTGRTGELFF. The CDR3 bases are TGCGCCAGCAGCCAAACGGGGAGGACCGGGGAGCTGTTTTTT.

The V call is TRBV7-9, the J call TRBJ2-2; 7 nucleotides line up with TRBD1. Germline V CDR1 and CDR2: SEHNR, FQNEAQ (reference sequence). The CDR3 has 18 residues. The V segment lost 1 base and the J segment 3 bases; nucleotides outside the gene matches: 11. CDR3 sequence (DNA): TGTGCCAGCAGCTTAGATGTCAGACAGGGAGATGACACCGGGGAGCTGTTTTTT. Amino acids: CASSLDVRQGDDTGELFF.